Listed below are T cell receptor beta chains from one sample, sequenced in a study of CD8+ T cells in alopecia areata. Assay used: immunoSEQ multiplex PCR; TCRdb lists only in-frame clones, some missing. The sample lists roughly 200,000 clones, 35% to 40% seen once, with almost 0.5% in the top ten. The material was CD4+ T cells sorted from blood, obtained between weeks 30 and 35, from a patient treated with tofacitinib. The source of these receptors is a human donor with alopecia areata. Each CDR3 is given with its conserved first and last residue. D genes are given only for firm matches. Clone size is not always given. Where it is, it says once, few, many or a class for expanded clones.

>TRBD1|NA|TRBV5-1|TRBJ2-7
TGCGCCAGCACCCGTGGGGGGACAGGCCCCTACGAGCAGTACTTC
CASTRGGTGPYEQYF
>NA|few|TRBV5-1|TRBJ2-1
TGCGCCAGCAGCTTGGGCGCTAGCGAGAGCAATGAGCAGTTCTTC
CASSLGASESNEQFF
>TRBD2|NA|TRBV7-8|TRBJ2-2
TGTGCCAGCAGCTTACGTCCTAGCGGGGGCACGAACACCGGGGAGCTGTTTTTT
CASSLRPSGGTNTGELFF
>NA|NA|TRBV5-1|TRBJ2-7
TGCGCCAGCAGCTTGGGTGAGGCAGGGTTGTACGAGCAGTACTTC
CASSLGEAGLYEQYF
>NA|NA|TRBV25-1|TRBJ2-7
TGTGCCAGCAGTGCCGAGGACCTATCCTACGAGCAGTACTTC
CASSAEDLSYEQYF
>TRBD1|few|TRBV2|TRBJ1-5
TGTGCCAGCCGCCAGGGGGTCAATCAGCCCCAGCATTTT
CASRQGVNQPQHF
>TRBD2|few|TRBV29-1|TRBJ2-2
TGCAGCGTCCCCGGGACTAGCGGGTTGAACACCGGGGAGCTGTTTTTT
CSVPGTSGLNTGELFF
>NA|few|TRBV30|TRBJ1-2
TGTGCCTGGAGTGGTGGCAGGGGAATATATAACTATGGCTACACCTTC
CAWSGGRGIYNYGYTF
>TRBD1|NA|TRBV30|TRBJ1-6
TGTGCCTGGAGAAGACAGGGGGATGATTCACCCCTCCACTTT
CAWRRQGDDSPLHF
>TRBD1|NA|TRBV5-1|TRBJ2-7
TGCGCCAGCAGCCCGGACAGGGTAGGTCACGAGCAGTACTTC
CASSPDRVGHEQYF
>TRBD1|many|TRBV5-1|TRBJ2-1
TGCGCCAGCAGCTTGGGCCGGGACAGAGTACACAATGAGCAGTTCTTC
CASSLGRDRVHNEQFF
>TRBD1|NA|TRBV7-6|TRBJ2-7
TGTGCCAGCAGCCAAAACAGGGGTGGTTACGAGCAGTACTTC
CASSQNRGGYEQYF
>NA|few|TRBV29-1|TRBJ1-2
TGCAGCGTTGGAGGGATTCTAGGCTATGGCTACACCTTC
CSVGGILGYGYTF
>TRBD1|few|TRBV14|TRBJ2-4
TGTGCCAGCGCGCCGGGACAGGGGACCCCTCTAGCCAAAAACATTCAGTACTTC
CASAPGQGTPLAKNIQYF
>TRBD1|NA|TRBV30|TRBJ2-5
TGTGCCTGGGGGGGACAGGGGTCACAGACCCAGTACTTC
CAWGGQGSQTQYF
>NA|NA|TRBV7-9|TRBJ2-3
TGTGCCAGCAGCTTAGCGCAGGGGACAGATACGCAGTATTTT
CASSLAQGTDTQYF
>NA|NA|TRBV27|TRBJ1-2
TGTGCCAGCAGTTCCCCGGGACCCCGGTTCAAATTCTATGGCTACACCTTC
CASSSPGPRFKFYGYTF
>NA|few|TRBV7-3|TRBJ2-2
TGTGCCAGCAGCTTCCAGGGAGACGGGGAGCTGTTTTTT
CASSFQGDGELFF
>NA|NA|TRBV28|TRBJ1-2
TGTGCCACCTCCCGGGGCGCAGGTGGCTACACCTTC
CATSRGAGGYTF
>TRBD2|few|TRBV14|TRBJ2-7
TGTGCCAGCAGCCCCCATAGCGGGAGCTACGAGCAGTACTTC
CASSPHSGSYEQYF
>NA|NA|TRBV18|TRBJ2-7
TGTGCCAGCTCACCACAGTCAGATTCCTACAGCGAGCAGTACTTC
CASSPQSDSYSEQYF
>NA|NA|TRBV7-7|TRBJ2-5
TGTGCTAGCAGCTTAATTCTTGAGACCCAGTACTTC
CASSLILETQYF
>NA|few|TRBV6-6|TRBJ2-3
TGTGCCAGCAGTCGCACAGATACGCAGTATTTT
CASSRTDTQYF
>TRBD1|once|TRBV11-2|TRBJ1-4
TGTGCCAGCAGCTTGAGCAGGGGGCAGTCGGAAAAACTGTTTTTT
CASSLSRGQSEKLFF
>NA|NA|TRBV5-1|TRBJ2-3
TGCGCCAGCAGCGTGGGGGACCGGTCTAGCACAGATACGCAGTATTTT
CASSVGDRSSTDTQYF
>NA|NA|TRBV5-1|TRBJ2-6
TGCGCCAGCAGCCCGGGACTCCATAGCTCTGGGGCCAACGTCCTGACTTTC
CASSPGLHSSGANVLTF
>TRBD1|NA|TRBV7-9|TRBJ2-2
TGTGCCAGCAGCCCCCCCGGGGCCAGGGGGACCGGGGAGCTGTTTTTT
CASSPPGARGTGELFF
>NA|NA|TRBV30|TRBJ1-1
TGTGCCTGGAGTGTACGGGATGAAGCTTTCTTT
CAWSVRDEAFF
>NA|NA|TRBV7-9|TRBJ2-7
TGTGCCAGCAGCACCAGACAGCACTACGAGCAGTACTTC
CASSTRQHYEQYF
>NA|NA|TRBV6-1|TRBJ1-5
TGTGCCAGCAGTGAATCTCCCAATCAGCCCCAGCATTTT
CASSESPNQPQHF
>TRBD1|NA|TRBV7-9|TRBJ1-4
TGTGCCAGCAGCCGTTGGACAGGTGGCTTTTATGAAAAACTGTTTTTT
CASSRWTGGFYEKLFF
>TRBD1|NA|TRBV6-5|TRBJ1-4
TGTGCCAGCAGGGGACAGGGTCGTAGTGAAAAACTGTTTTTT
CASRGQGRSEKLFF
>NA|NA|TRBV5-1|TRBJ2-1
TGCGCCAGCAGCTTTAACGGGGAGTACAATGAGCAGTTCTTC
CASSFNGEYNEQFF
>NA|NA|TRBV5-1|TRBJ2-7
TGCGCCAGCAGCTTGGAGGGTTTGGCCAGGGTGAACTACGAGCAGTACTTC
CASSLEGLARVNYEQYF
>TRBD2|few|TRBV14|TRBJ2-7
TGTGCCAGCAGCCAACTGGGGGGGAGCTACGAGCAGTACTTC
CASSQLGGSYEQYF
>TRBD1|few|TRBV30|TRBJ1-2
TGTGCCTGGAGCTCCGGACAGGGAGGCTATGGCTACACCTTC
CAWSSGQGGYGYTF
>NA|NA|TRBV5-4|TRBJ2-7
TGTGCCAGCAGCTTGGACGGTTCGGGTTCCTACGAGCAGTACTTC
CASSLDGSGSYEQYF
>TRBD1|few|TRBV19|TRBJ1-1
TGTGCCAGTAGTGGGCGAGGACAGGGGTACACTGAAGCTTTCTTT
CASSGRGQGYTEAFF
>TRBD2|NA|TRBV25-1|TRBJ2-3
TGTGCCAGCAGTGAGCGGCGGGGGACTACTTTCACAGATACGCAGTATTTT
CASSERRGTTFTDTQYF
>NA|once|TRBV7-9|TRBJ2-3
TGTGCCAGCAGCTCCGCGGGGGCAGGTACGCAGTATTTT
CASSSAGAGTQYF
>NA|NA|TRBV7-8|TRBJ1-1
TGTGCCAGCAGCTTCAGCAGATCAAGGGACACTGAAGCTTTCTTT
CASSFSRSRDTEAFF
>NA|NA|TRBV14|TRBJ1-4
TGTGCCAGCAGCCAAGATACAGGATTACTTCGAAAACTGTTTTTT
CASSQDTGLLRKLFF
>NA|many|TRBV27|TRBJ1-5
TGTGCCAGCAGTGGAGGGGAATTCAATCAGCCCCAGCATTTT
CASSGGEFNQPQHF
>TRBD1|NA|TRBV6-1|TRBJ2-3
TGTGCCAGCAGTGACCAGGGGGCTTACACAGATACGCAGTATTTT
CASSDQGAYTDTQYF
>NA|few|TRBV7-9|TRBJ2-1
TGTGCCAGCAGCTTAGGGGCCAACAATGAGCAGTTCTTC
CASSLGANNEQFF
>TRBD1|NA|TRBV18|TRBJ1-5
TGTGCCAGCTCACCGGAGGGGGCAAGCAATCAGCCCCAGCATTTT
CASSPEGASNQPQHF
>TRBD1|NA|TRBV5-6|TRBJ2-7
TGTGCCAGCAGCCCGTGGACAGGGAGCCACTACGAGCAGTACTTC
CASSPWTGSHYEQYF
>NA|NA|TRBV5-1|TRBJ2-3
TGCGCCAGCAGCTTGTGGGGCAGCACAGATACGCAGTATTTT
CASSLWGSTDTQYF
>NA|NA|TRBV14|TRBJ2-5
TGTGCCAGCAGCCCCAGTTACGGGACCCAGTACTTC
CASSPSYGTQYF
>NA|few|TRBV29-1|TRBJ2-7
TGCAGCGTCTCACCGGGAGTCTCCGAGCAGTACTTC
CSVSPGVSEQYF
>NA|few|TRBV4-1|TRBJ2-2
TGCGCCAGCAGCCCCTCTACTACCGGGGAGCTGTTTTTT
CASSPSTTGELFF
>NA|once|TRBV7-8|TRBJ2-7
TGTGCCAGCAGCGTTAGGACACTCTACGAGCAGTACTTC
CASSVRTLYEQYF
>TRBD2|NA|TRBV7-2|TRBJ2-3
TGTGCCAGCAGCCGCGATAGCGGGGGCACAGATACGCAGTATTTT
CASSRDSGGTDTQYF